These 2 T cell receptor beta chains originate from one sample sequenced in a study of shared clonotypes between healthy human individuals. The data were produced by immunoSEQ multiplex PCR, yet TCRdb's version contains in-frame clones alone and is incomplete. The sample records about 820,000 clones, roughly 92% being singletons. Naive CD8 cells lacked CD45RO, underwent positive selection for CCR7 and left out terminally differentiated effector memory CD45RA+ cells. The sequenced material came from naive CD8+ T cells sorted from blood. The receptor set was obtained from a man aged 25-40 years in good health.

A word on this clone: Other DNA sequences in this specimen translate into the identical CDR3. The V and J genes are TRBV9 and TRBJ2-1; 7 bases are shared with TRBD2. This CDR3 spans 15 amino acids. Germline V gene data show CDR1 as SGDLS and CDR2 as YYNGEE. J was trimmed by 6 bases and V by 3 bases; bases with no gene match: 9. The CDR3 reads CASSASGRAFNEQFF. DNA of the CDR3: TGTGCCAGCAGCGCTAGTGGGAGGGCCTTCAATGAGCAGTTCTTC.

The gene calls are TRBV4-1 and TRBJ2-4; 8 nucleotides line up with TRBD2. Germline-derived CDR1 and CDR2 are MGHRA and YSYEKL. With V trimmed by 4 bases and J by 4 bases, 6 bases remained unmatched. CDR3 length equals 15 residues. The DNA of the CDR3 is TGCGCCAGCAGCCTCGTGCTAGCGGGTAAAAACATTCAGTACTTC. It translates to CASSLVLAGKNIQYF.